The 26 T cell receptor beta chains reported below all come from one sample, sequenced in a study of beta chain features in type 1 diabetes. All of the isolated RNA was reverse transcribed, so expressed TCRB transcripts were sequenced. Profiling relied on immunoSEQ multiplex PCR, and the TCRdb table lists in-frame clones only, not all of them. The sample records about 200,000 clones, approximately 10% being singletons. The material sequenced was central memory CD4+ T cells from blood. The receptors here all came from a man in his late teens or twenties in good health.

The chain recombines TRBV15 with TRBJ2-7; either TRBD1 or TRBD2 may fit D (5 bases each). CDR3 length: 14 residues. V lost 0 bases and J lost 3, with 9 bases in between. Germline CDR1 is LNHNV and CDR2 is YYDKDF (reference sequence). CDR3 coding DNA: TGTGCCACCAGCAGAGATTGGGACGACTACGAGCAGTACTTC. This sequence encodes CATSRDWDDYEQYF.

This clone was detected a few times. The chain links TRBV30 to TRBJ1-4; D perhaps matches TRBD1 (5 bases). The CDR3 has 15 residues. Germline V gene sequence: CDR1 GTSNPN, CDR2 SVGIG (reference sequence). The V end was cut by 3 bases, the J end by 4 bases, with 15 bases between. CDR3 bases: TGTGCCTGGAGCGCTGGGGGACCGAGTAATGAAAAACTGTTTTTT. This sequence encodes CAWSAGGPSNEKLFF.

This clone was counted a few times. The chain joins TRBV7-2 to TRBJ2-7, with D tentatively TRBD2 (5 bases). Trimming took 1 base from V and 3 from J, leaving 10 bases between them. This CDR3 spans 14 amino acids. Germline lookup yields CDR1 SGHTA and CDR2 FQGNSA. CDR3 residues: CASSLGGFLYEQYF. The CDR3, as DNA: TGTGCCAGCAGCTTAGGAGGGTTTCTCTACGAGCAGTACTTC.

This clone was recorded many times. At the DNA level, this CDR3 is encoded by other sequences in the same sample as well. V usage is TRBV25-1 and J usage is TRBJ2-5; D is unresolved. The CDR3 has 13 amino acids. Germline V gene sequence: CDR1 MGHDK, CDR2 SYGVNS. Trimming pared 4 bases from V and 2 bases from J, leaving 8 bases between. The CDR3, as DNA: TGTGCCAGCAGTGTGAGAAGACAAGAGACCCAGTACTTC. It translates to CASSVRRQETQYF.

The J gene is TRBJ2-7, the V gene TRBV4-2, with D tentatively TRBD1 or TRBD2 (5 bases each). Deletions cut 3 bases from V and 2 bases from J, with 5 bases between. The CDR3 contains 12 residues. The germline V gene encodes CDR1 LGHNA and CDR2 YNFKEQ. CDR3 nucleotide sequence: TGTGCCAGCAGCCAGGGGGCCTACGAGCAGTACTTC. Residues: CASSQGAYEQYF.

With regard to this clone: It may be a read error: a sequence one base away is much more abundant. V usage is TRBV7-9 and J usage is TRBJ2-3, with a tentative D call TRBD1 (6 bases). Germline values: CDR1 SEHNR, CDR2 FQNEAQ (reference sequence). Trimming took 1 base from V and 4 from J, leaving 6 bases between them. There are 13 residues in the CDR3. The CDR3 reads CASSLEGADTQYF. CDR3 coding DNA: TGTGCCAGCAGCTTAGAGGGGGCAGATACGCAGTATTTT.

The DNA for the CDR3 is TGTGCCAGCAGAGTGGCTAATGAAAAACTGTTTTTT. Its protein product is CASRVANEKLFF. V gene TRBV28 combines with J gene TRBJ1-4; D gene unclear. CDR3 length equals 12 residues. V lost 6 bases and J lost 3, with 5 bases in between. In germline, CDR1 is MDHEN, CDR2 SYDVKM.

The J gene is TRBJ2-5, the V gene TRBV7-2; D is possibly TRBD2 (5 bases). The DNA end lines up better with TRBJ2-7; the J call may be wrong. Germline loops: CDR1 SGHTA, CDR2 FQGNSA. The CDR3 is 15 amino acids. Written as DNA, the CDR3 is TGTGCCAGCAGCCGCCAACGGACTCCTTCCTACGAGCAGTACTTC. Translated, it gives CASSRQRTPSYEQYF.

The chain is built from TRBV5-4 and TRBJ2-3, with 14 bases that match TRBD2. With 1 base clipped from V and 8 bases from J, the junction kept 3 bases outside the gene matches. Germline CDR1 SGHNT, CDR2 YYREEE (reference sequence). The CDR3 runs to 15 residues. The CDR3 reads CASSLRLAGGSTQYF. The CDR3 DNA reads TGTGCCAGCAGCTTGCGACTAGCGGGAGGGTCTACGCAGTATTTT.

Ten or more counts support this clone. The genes are TRBV11-2 and TRBJ1-2; D ambiguous. Per the germline V gene, CDR1 is SGHAT and CDR2 is FQNNGV. Trimming removed 3 bases at V and 2 bases at J, with 1 base between. This CDR3 has 11 amino acids. The DNA of the CDR3 is TGTGCCAGCAGCTTCAACTATGGCTACACCTTC. It yields the protein CASSFNYGYTF.

There are a few counts of this clone. Here the CDR3 DNA reads TGCAGCGTTGTCAGGGCTGAGGAGCAGTACTTC. This translates into CSVVRAEEQYF. The rearrangement joins TRBV29-1 to TRBJ2-5; D is possibly TRBD1 (5 bases). The CDR3 runs to 11 residues. CDR1 and CDR2 (germline): SQVTM, ANQGSEA. Trimming took off 4 bases at V and 11 bases at J, with 14 bases between the two ends.

This clone was detected ten times or more. The V and J genes are TRBV5-1 and TRBJ2-5; TRBD1 agrees at 7 bases. The germline gives CDR1 SGHRS, CDR2 YFSETQ. The CDR3 length is 15 residues. V shed 2 bases and J 5 bases; nucleotides not matched to a gene: 9. CDR3 nucleotides: TGCGCCAGCAGCTTTGGGACAGCCGGCACGGAGACCCAGTACTTC. Amino acids: CASSFGTAGTETQYF.

This clone was counted only a few times. J is TRBJ2-5 and V is TRBV5-1; D uncertain. This CDR3 region has 13 residues. Trimming removed 3 bases at V and 1 base at J, with 7 bases between. The germline CDR1 and CDR2 sequences are SGHRS and YFSETQ. As DNA, the CDR3 is TGCGCCAGCAGCTGGACGGCCCAAGAGACCCAGTACTTC. Translating it yields CASSWTAQETQYF.

This chain links TRBV9 with TRBJ1-2; no clear D gene. CDR1 is SGDLS and CDR2 is YYNGEE in the germline V gene. Trimming removed 0 bases from V and 4 bases from J, with 10 bases in between. This CDR3 spans 14 amino acids. The CDR3 DNA follows: TGTGCCAGCAGCGTAGGTCGGGATACCTATGGCTACACCTTC. Protein: CASSVGRDTYGYTF.

This clone has more than one count but fewer than ten. This chain uses TRBV27 with TRBJ2-1; TRBD2 matches 8 bases. Germline trimming cut 5 bases from V and 10 bases from J; bases unmatched to any gene: 7. Germline lookup yields CDR1 MNHEY and CDR2 SMNVEV (reference sequence). CDR3 length: 13 amino acids. In DNA form, the CDR3 reads TGTGCCAGCAGTAGCGGGAGATTGGGCGAGCAGTTCTTC. Translated, it gives CASSSGRLGEQFF.

This clone has only a few counts. The rearrangement joins TRBV13 to TRBJ2-7; 9 bases match TRBD2. The trim removed 5 bases at V and 2 bases at J, leaving 7 bases unmatched. Germline V CDR1 and CDR2: PRHDT, FYEKMQ (reference sequence). The CDR3 length is 15 residues. The DNA of the CDR3 is TGTGCCAGCAGCCAAGCGGCGGGAGGGCCCTACGAGCAGTACTTC. This gives the protein CASSQAAGGPYEQYF.

This clone was recorded a few times. This chain links TRBV6-5 with TRBJ1-2, with D uncertain. The CDR3 extends over 13 amino acids. Trimming pared 8 bases from V and 0 bases from J, leaving 10 bases between. The germline V gene encodes CDR1 MNHEY and CDR2 SVGAGI. CDR3 nucleotides: TGTGCCAGCTTCCCCCACCCTAACTATGGCTACACCTTC. Amino acid sequence: CASFPHPNYGYTF.

This clone has a handful of counts. The chain uses TRBV9 and TRBJ2-7, with TRBD2 identical over 9 bases. Germline V lookup: CDR1 SGDLS, CDR2 YYNGEE. V lost 2 bases to trimming and J lost 5 bases; unmatched junction nucleotides: 5. The CDR3 is 14 amino acids. CDR3 protein: CASSVGLAPNEQYF. CDR3 DNA: TGTGCCAGCAGCGTCGGACTAGCGCCTAACGAGCAGTACTTC. The complete variable domain, with remaining parts taken from reference TRBV9 and TRBJ2-7, reads DSGVTQTPKHLITATGQRVTLRCSPRSGDLSVYWYQQSLDQGLQFLIQYYNGEERAKGNILERFSAQQFPDLHSELNLSSLELGDSALYFCASSVGLAPNEQYFGPGTRLTVT.

This clone was seen more than once but under ten times. Other DNA sequences of this sample code for an identical CDR3. The chain joins TRBV27 to TRBJ1-5; D is uncertain. CDR3 length: 12 residues. The ends were cut back, 5 bases at V and 9 bases at J, with 11 bases in the middle. Germline CDR1 is MNHEY and CDR2 is SMNVEV (reference sequence). Written as DNA, the CDR3 is TGTGCCAGCAGTCCCGTCGGCGGGCCCCAGCATTTT. Translated: CASSPVGGPQHF.

This clone was seen a few times. This chain uses TRBV30 with TRBJ1-5; D unresolved. The V and J ends lost 5 bases and 4 bases respectively, with 12 bases between them. The CDR3 spans 13 residues. Germline V lookup: CDR1 GTSNPN, CDR2 SVGIG (reference sequence). The CDR3 loop is CAWGYGENQPQHF. In DNA form, the CDR3 reads TGTGCCTGGGGCTATGGGGAGAATCAGCCCCAGCATTTT.

This clone was counted ten times or more. The rearrangement joins TRBV7-2 to TRBJ1-1; unclear D gene. The V gene's germline CDR1 is SGHTA and CDR2 FQGNSA. The CDR3 runs to 13 residues. V shed 2 bases and J shed 5 bases, with 9 bases lying between them. CDR3 amino acids: CASSLRAETEAFF. CDR3 nucleotide sequence: TGTGCCAGCAGCTTAAGGGCGGAGACTGAAGCTTTCTTT. Filled out from reference TRBV7-2 and TRBJ1-1, the complete variable domain reads GAGVSQSPSNKVTEKGKDVELRCDPISGHTALYWYRQSLGQGLEFLIYFQGNSAPDKSGLPSDRFSAERTGGSVSTLTIQRTQQEDSAVYLCASSLRAETEAFFGQGTRLTVV.

The gene calls are TRBV9 and TRBJ2-2, with 7 bases that match TRBD1. The CDR3 has 14 residues. Germline assignment: CDR1 SGDLS and CDR2 YYNGEE. Losses at the gene ends were 3 bases for V and 4 bases for J; bases not matched to a gene: 3. The CDR3 here is CASSGQGFTGELFF. CDR3 sequence (DNA): TGTGCCAGCAGCGGACAGGGATTCACCGGGGAGCTGTTTTTT. The variable domain in full, completed from reference TRBV9 and TRBJ2-2, reads DSGVTQTPKHLITATGQRVTLRCSPRSGDLSVYWYQQSLDQGLQFLIQYYNGEERAKGNILERFSAQQFPDLHSELNLSSLELGDSALYFCASSGQGFTGELFFGEGSRLTVL.

This clone was seen a single time. The genes are TRBV6-5 and TRBJ1-2; D is perhaps TRBD1 (5 bases). The germline CDR1 and CDR2 sequences are MNHEY and SVGAGI. The CDR3 spans 12 residues. Between the trimmed V and J ends, which lost 5 bases and 4 bases, there was a span of 8 bases. CDR3 sequence reads: CASSMQGYGYTF. The CDR3 coding sequence is TGTGCCAGCAGTATGCAGGGCTATGGCTACACCTTC.

On this clone itself: Other nucleotide sequences from this sample produce the same CDR3. The chain combines TRBV4-3 with TRBJ2-1, with TRBD2 matching 7 bases. The CDR3 sequence is 15 residues long. CDR1 is LGHNA, CDR2 YSLEER, per germline. V lost 4 bases, J lost 3 bases, and 6 bases stayed unmatched. The chain's CDR3 is CASSRGGSSYNEQFF. CDR3 coding DNA: TGCGCCAGCAGCCGTGGCGGGAGTAGCTACAATGAGCAGTTCTTC.

The chain couples TRBV5-1 to TRBJ1-5, with a tentative D call TRBD1 (5 bases). This CDR3 region has 15 residues. Trimming pared 0 bases from V and 0 bases from J, leaving 7 bases between. The germline CDR1 and CDR2 sequences are SGHRS and YFSETQ. CDR3 bases: TGCGCCAGCAGCTTGGGACAGCCTAGCAATCAGCCCCAGCATTTT. It encodes CASSLGQPSNQPQHF. Combining the CDR3 with reference TRBV5-1 and TRBJ1-5 gives the whole variable domain KAGVTQTPRYLIKTRGQQVTLSCSPISGHRSVSWYQQTPGQGLQFLFEYFSETQRNKGNFPGRFSGRQFSNSRSEMNVSTLELGDSALYLCASSLGQPSNQPQHFGDGTRLSIL.

This clone was recorded at least ten times. This rearrangement joins TRBV5-4 to TRBJ2-1; 15 bases fit TRBD2. CDR1 is SGHNT and CDR2 is YYREEE in the germline V gene (reference sequence). This CDR3 comprises 17 residues. The junction had 4 bases not matched to a gene; V was cut back by 3 bases and J by 3 bases. CDR3 nucleotides: TGTGCCAGCAGCTCCAGGACTAGCGGGAGGGGCTACAATGAGCAGTTCTTC. Amino acids: CASSSRTSGRGYNEQFF. The variable domain in full, completed from reference TRBV5-4 and TRBJ2-1, reads ETGVTQSPTHLIKTRGQQVTLRCSSQSGHNTVSWYQQALGQGPQFIFQYYREEENGRGNFPPRFSGLQFPNYSSELNVNALELDDSALYLCASSSRTSGRGYNEQFFGPGTRLTVL.